The rows below give T cell receptor beta chains drawn from one sample of a study of blood T cell repertoires in COVID-19. Sequencing was performed with immunoSEQ multiplex PCR; in TCRdb, only in-frame clones are kept and a portion is missing. The top ten hold about 8.9% of the sample, which has about 320,000 clones, roughly 87% seen once. The material sequenced was PBMCs or T cells enriched from blood (not recorded which). The source of these receptors is a woman aged 18-30 years who had recovered from COVID-19. Both conserved end residues are part of each CDR3.

TRBV9	TRBJ2-7	CASSRQGRYEQYF
TRBV9	TRBJ1-4	CASSSRDRGNEKLFF
TRBV27	TRBJ2-6	CASSIQGAGANVLTF
TRBV7-8	TRBJ1-2	CASSPLSSSGGYTF
TRBV6-2/TRBV6-3	TRBJ1-3	CASSYRTRGNTIYF
TRBV27	TRBJ2-7	CASSLLGQGSYEQYF
TRBV6-5	TRBJ1-3	CASDRGVSSGNTIYF
TRBV5-4	TRBJ2-2	CASSWGGNLNTGELFF
TRBV6-5	TRBJ1-6	CATRQNNYNSPLHF
TRBV14	TRBJ2-3	CASSPHVAEGGTDTQYF
TRBV4-3	TRBJ2-5	CASSQDALSTGKETQYF
TRBV12-1	TRBJ1-2	CASSSPGSGYTF
TRBV5-3	TRBJ1-2	CATTGLYNYGYTF
TRBV28	TRBJ1-5	CASRSVRVVNQPQHF
TRBV20-1	TRBJ2-3	CSASIRGSTTDTQYF